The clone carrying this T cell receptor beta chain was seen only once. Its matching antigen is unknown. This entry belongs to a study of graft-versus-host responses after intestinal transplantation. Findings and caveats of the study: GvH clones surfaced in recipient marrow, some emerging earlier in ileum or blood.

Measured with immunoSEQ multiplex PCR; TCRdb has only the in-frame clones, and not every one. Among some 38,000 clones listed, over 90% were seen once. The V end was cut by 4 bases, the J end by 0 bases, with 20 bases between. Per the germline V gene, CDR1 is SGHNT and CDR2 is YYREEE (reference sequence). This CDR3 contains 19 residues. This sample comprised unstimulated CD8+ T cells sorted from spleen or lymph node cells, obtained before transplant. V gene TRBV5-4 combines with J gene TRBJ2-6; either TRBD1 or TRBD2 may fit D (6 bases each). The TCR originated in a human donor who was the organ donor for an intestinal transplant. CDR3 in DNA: TGTGCCAGCAGCAAGCGTGGGGGGCAAGTTAACTCTGGGGCCAACGTCCTGACTTTC. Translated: CASSKRGGQVNSGANVLTF.